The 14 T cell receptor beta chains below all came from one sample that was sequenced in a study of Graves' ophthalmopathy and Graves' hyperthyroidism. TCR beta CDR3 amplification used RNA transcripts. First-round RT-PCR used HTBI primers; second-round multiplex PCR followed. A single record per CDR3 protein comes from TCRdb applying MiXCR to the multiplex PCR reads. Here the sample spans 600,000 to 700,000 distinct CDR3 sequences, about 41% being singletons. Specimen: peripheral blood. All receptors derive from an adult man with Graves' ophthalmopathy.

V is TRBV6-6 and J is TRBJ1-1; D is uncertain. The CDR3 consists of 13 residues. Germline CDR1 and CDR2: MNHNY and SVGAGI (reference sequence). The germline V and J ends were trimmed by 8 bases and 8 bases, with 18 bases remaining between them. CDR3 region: CASWEGSATEAFF. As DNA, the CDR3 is TGTGCCAGCTGGGAGGGAAGTGCTACAGAAGCTTTCTTT.

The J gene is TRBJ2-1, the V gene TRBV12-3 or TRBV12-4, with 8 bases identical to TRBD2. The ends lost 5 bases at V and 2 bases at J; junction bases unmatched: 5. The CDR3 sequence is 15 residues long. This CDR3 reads CASSISGTAYNEQFF. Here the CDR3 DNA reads TGTGCCAGCAGTATTAGCGGGACCGCCTACAATGAGCAGTTCTTC.

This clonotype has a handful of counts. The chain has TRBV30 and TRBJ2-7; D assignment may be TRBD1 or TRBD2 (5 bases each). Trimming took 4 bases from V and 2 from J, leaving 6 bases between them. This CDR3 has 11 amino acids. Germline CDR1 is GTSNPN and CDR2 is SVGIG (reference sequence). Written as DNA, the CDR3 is TGTGCCTGGATGGGGGCCTACGAGCAGTACTTC. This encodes CAWMGAYEQYF.

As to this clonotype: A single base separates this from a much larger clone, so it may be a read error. CDR3 sequence (DNA): TGTGCCAGCAGCTCCACCACCTATGGCTACACCTTC. Encoded protein: CASSSTTYGYTF. The chain is built from TRBV11-2 and TRBJ1-2; the D is unclear. Trimming removed 4 bases at V and 4 bases at J, with 7 bases between. The CDR3 extends over 12 amino acids. The germline CDR1 and CDR2 sequences are SGHAT and FQNNGV.

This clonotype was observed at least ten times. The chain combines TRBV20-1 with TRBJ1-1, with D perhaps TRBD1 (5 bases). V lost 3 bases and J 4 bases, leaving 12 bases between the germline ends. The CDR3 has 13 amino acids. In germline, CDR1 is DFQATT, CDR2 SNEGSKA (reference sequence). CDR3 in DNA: TGCAGTGCTAGCGGGACCTCGGGCACTGAAGCTTTCTTT. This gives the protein CSASGTSGTEAFF.

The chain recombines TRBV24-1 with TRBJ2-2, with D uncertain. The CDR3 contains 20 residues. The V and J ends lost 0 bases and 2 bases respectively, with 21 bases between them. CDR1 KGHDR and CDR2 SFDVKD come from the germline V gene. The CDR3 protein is CATSDLNGPPKNYNTGELFF. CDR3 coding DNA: TGTGCCACCAGTGATTTGAACGGACCACCAAAAAACTATAACACCGGGGAGCTGTTTTTT.

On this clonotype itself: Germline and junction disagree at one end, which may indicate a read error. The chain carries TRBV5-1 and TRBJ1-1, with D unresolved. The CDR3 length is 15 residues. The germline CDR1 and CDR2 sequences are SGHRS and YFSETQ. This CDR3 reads CASSQSYDVNAEAFF. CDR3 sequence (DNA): TGCGCCAGCAGCCAGAGTTACGACGTGAACGCTGAAGCTTTCTTT.

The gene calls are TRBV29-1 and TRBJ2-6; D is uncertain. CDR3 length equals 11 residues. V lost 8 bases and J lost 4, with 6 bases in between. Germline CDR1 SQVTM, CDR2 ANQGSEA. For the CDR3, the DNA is TGCAGCATCCGGGGGGCCAACGTCCTGACTTTC. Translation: CSIRGANVLTF.

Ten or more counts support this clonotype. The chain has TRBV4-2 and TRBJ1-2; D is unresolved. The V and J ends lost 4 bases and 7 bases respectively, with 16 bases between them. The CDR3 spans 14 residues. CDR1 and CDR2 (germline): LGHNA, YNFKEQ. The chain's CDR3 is CASSPPGFRGGYTF. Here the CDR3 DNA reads TGTGCCAGCAGCCCGCCTGGGTTTCGGGGTGGCTACACCTTC.

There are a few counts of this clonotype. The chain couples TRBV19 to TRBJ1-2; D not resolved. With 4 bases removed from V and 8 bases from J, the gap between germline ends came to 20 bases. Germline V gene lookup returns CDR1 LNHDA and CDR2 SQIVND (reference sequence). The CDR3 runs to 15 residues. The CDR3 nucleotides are TGTGCCAGTAGTACGGACCGACCCGGAGCGTGGGGCTACACCTTC. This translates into CASSTDRPGAWGYTF.

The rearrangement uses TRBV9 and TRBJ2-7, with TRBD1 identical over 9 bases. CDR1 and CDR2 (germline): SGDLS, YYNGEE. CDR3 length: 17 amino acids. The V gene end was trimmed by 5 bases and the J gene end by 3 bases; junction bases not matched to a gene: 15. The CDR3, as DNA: TGTGCCAGCAGTTACCTCGGACTGGACAGGGGATGCTACGAGCAGTACTTC. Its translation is CASSYLGLDRGCYEQYF.

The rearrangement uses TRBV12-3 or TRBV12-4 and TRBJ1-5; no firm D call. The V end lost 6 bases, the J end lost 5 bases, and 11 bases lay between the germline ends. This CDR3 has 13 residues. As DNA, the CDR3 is TGTGCCAGCAGGAAATACGAAGATCAGCCCCAGCATTTT. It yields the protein CASRKYEDQPQHF.

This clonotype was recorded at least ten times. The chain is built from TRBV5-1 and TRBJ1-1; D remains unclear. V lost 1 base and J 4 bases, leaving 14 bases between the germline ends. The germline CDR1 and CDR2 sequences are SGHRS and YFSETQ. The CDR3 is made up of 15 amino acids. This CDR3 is CASSLRRSIGTEAFF. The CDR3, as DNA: TGCGCCAGCAGCTTGAGACGATCCATCGGCACTGAAGCTTTCTTT.

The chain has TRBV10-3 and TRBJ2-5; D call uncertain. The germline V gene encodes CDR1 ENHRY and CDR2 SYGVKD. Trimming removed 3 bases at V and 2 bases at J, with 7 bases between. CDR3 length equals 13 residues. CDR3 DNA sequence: TGTGCCATCAGTGATTTGGGGCAAGAGACCCAGTACTTC. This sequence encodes CAISDLGQETQYF.